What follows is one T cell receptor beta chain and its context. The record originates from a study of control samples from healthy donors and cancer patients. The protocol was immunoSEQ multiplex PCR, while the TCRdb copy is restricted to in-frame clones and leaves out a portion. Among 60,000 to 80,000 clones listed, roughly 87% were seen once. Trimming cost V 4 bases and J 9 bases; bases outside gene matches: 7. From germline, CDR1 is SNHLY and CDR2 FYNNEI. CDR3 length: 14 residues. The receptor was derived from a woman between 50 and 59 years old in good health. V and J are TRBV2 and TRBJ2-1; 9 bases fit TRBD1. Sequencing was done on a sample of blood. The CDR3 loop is CASSVRTGASEQFF. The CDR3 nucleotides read TGTGCCAGCAGTGTAAGGACAGGGGCAAGTGAGCAGTTCTTC. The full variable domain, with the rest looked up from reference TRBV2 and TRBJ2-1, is EPEVTQTPSHQVTQMGQEVILRCVPISNHLYFYWYRQILGQKVEFLVSFYNNEISEKSEIFDDQFSVERPDGSNFTLKIRSTKLEDSAMYFCASSVRTGASEQFFGPGTRLTVL.